This T cell receptor beta chain was identified in a study of blood T cell repertoires in COVID-19. The data were produced by immunoSEQ multiplex PCR, yet TCRdb's version contains in-frame clones alone and is incomplete. Altogether over 150,000 clones are present, around four fifths being singletons, with the ten largest covering approximately 15%. This CDR3 has 15 residues. The germline V gene encodes CDR1 SGDLS and CDR2 YYNGEE. V gave up 0 bases and J gave up 3 bases, with 10 bases separating them. The chain employs TRBV9 and TRBJ2-1; D gene unclear. This TCR derives from a woman aged 50 to 60 who had recovered from COVID-19. The material sequenced was PBMCs or T cells enriched from blood (not recorded which). In DNA form, the CDR3 reads TGTGCCAGCAGCGTAGGTAGCACGGGCTACAATGAGCAGTTCTTC. Translated: CASSVGSTGYNEQFF.